A single sample is the source of the 30 T cell receptor beta chains below, sequenced in a study of cytomegalovirus exposure and HLA in healthy donors. In the PCR, 60 Vbeta and 13 Jbeta primers were used. TCRdb keeps only in-frame clones here, not all; method: immunoSEQ multiplex PCR. The sample records more than 95,000 clones, 60% to 75% being singletons. The sequenced sample was PBMCs. These receptors were obtained from a woman aged 50 to 60 in good health and CMV-seropositive.

The CDR3, as DNA: TGTGCCAGCAAACGGGACAGGGGCACCTACGAGCAGTACTTC. It codes for CASKRDRGTYEQYF. V and J are TRBV6-5 and TRBJ2-7, with 10 bases aligning to TRBD1. Germline V gives CDR1 MNHEY, CDR2 SVGAGI. V lost 7 bases, J lost 2 bases, and 5 bases stayed unmatched. CDR3 length: 14 amino acids.

This chain joins TRBV5-8 and TRBJ2-7; no firm D call. V was clipped by 2 bases and J by 6 bases, with 9 bases between them. The CDR3 sequence is 12 residues long. Germline V gene sequence: CDR1 SGHTS, CDR2 YDEGEE. CDR3 sequence reads: CASSFRFSEQYF. In DNA form, the CDR3 reads TGTGCCAGCAGCTTCAGGTTCTCCGAGCAGTACTTC.

This clone was observed a few times. The chain couples TRBV7-8 to TRBJ2-7; 8 bases line up with TRBD2. This CDR3 is 15 amino acids long. The J segment lost 0 bases and the V segment lost 5 bases, leaving 6 bases of the junction unmatched. Germline V gene data show CDR1 as SGHVS and CDR2 as FQNEAQ. CDR3 sequence reads: CASSPREGSSYEQYF. The DNA of the CDR3 is TGTGCCAGCAGCCCCCGGGAGGGTTCCTCCTACGAGCAGTACTTC.

The chain has TRBV7-8 and TRBJ1-3, with D perhaps matching TRBD1 (5 bases). V gave up 0 bases and J gave up 6 bases, with 18 bases separating them. The CDR3 is 17 amino acids. Germline CDR1 and CDR2: SGHVS and FQNEAQ. CDR3 bases: TGTGCCAGCAGCTTAGCTCTAGGACATTTTGCGTTAAACACCATATATTTT. Translation: CASSLALGHFALNTIYF.

This rearrangement joins TRBV5-1 to TRBJ1-2; the D gene is possibly TRBD1 (5 bases). Trimming shortened V by 3 bases and J by 6 bases, and 9 bases separated the two germline ends. The CDR3 is 12 residues long. CDR1 and CDR2 (germline): SGHRS, YFSETQ. The CDR3 is CASSYETDGYTF. For the CDR3, the DNA is TGCGCCAGCAGCTACGAGACAGATGGCTACACCTTC.

V gene TRBV18 combines with J gene TRBJ1-2; 8 nucleotides match TRBD1. J was trimmed by 0 bases and V by 1 base; bases with no gene match: 10. This CDR3 is 18 amino acids long. Germline-derived CDR1 and CDR2 are KGHSH and LQKENI. The CDR3 nucleotides read TGTGCCAGCTCACCACAAAGACAGGGGACTGGTCCTAACTATGGCTACACCTTC. Amino acids: CASSPQRQGTGPNYGYTF. Full variable domain (missing parts from reference TRBV18 and TRBJ1-2): NAGVMQNPRHLVRRRGQEARLRCSPMKGHSHVYWYRQLPEEGLKFMVYLQKENIIDESGMPKERFSAEFPKEGPSILRIQQVVRGDSAAYFCASSPQRQGTGPNYGYTFGSGTRLTVV.

This clone was counted between two and nine times. The V call is TRBV27, the J call TRBJ2-1; possible D gene TRBD2, 6 bases. The CDR3 loop spans 16 amino acids. Germline V gives CDR1 MNHEY, CDR2 SMNVEV (reference sequence). V gave up 2 bases and J gave up 6 bases, with 17 bases separating them. CDR3 residues: CASSLGLAGRTNEQFF. CDR3 coding DNA: TGTGCCAGCAGTTTAGGACTGGCGGGGCGCACCAATGAGCAGTTCTTC.

This clone was counted a single time. The chain combines TRBV6-5 with TRBJ2-1, with 8 positions matching TRBD2. After removal of 0 bases from V and 8 bases from J, the junction contained 9 bases not matched to a gene. The germline V gene has CDR1 MNHEY and CDR2 SVGAGI. The CDR3 is 16 amino acids. The CDR3 DNA is TGTGCCAGCAGTTACTCCGGTTCGGGGGGGTCGTATGAGCAGTTCTTC. It codes for CASSYSGSGGSYEQFF.

The chain couples TRBV6-6 to TRBJ2-5; TRBD2 matches 7 bases. Gene TRBJ2-7 matches the end of the DNA better, so the J call may be wrong. This CDR3 has 14 amino acids. Germline lookup yields CDR1 MNHNY and CDR2 SVGAGI (reference sequence). The chain's CDR3 is CASKEAGTSYEQYF. The CDR3 bases are TGTGCCAGCAAGGAAGCGGGGACCTCCTACGAGCAGTACTTC.

The gene calls are TRBV18 and TRBJ1-2; D gene ambiguous. Looked up from germline, CDR1 is KGHSH and CDR2 is LQKENI. V was shortened by 2 bases and J by 8 bases, with 18 bases between the two germline ends. The CDR3 extends over 15 amino acids. The CDR3 region is CASSPVHGSIRGYTF. The CDR3 coding sequence is TGTGCCAGCTCACCAGTTCACGGTTCTATTCGCGGCTACACCTTC.

The rearrangement uses TRBV28 and TRBJ2-7; TRBD1 aligns across 7 bases. Per the germline V gene, CDR1 is MDHEN and CDR2 is SYDVKM. CDR3 length: 14 amino acids. V trimming: 3 bases; J trimming: 5 bases; junction bases outside the gene matches: 7. The CDR3 sequence is CASSLRATGDEQYF. CDR3 in DNA: TGTGCCAGCAGTTTGAGGGCCACAGGGGACGAGCAGTACTTC.

The chain couples TRBV19 to TRBJ1-2; 11 bases fit TRBD1. The CDR3 spans 18 residues. CDR1 is LNHDA, CDR2 SQIVND, per germline (reference sequence). V was clipped by 2 bases and J by 1 base; unmatched bases: 9. For the CDR3, the DNA is TGTGCCAGTAGTATAACAGGACAGGGGGCTGGTGGTAACTATGGCTACACCTTC. This sequence encodes CASSITGQGAGGNYGYTF.

This clone showed up just a few times. The chain joins TRBV25-1 to TRBJ2-1; TRBD2 might be the D (6 bases). The germline V gene encodes CDR1 MGHDK and CDR2 SYGVNS. Trimming shortened V by 7 bases and J by 7 bases, and 8 bases separated the two germline ends. The CDR3 runs 11 residues. Here the CDR3 DNA reads TGTGCCAGCATCGGGGGAAATGAGCAGTTCTTC. Translation gives CASIGGNEQFF. Full variable domain (outside the CDR3, taken from reference TRBV25-1 and TRBJ2-1): EADIYQTPRYLVIGTGKKITLECSQTMGHDKMYWYQQDPGMELHLIHYSYGVNSTEKGDLSSESTVSRIRTEHFPLTLESARPSHTSQYLCASIGGNEQFFGPGTRLTVL.

This sequence joins TRBV18 and TRBJ1-4; 11 positions agree with TRBD1. V lost 0 bases, J lost 8 bases, and 2 bases stayed unmatched. The CDR3 spans 15 residues. In germline, CDR1 is KGHSH, CDR2 LQKENI. CDR3 nucleotides: TGTGCCAGCTCACCACCGGGACAGGGGGGCGAAAAACTGTTTTTT. Its protein is CASSPPGQGGEKLFF. Looking up the rest from reference TRBV18 and TRBJ1-4 gives the full variable domain: NAGVMQNPRHLVRRRGQEARLRCSPMKGHSHVYWYRQLPEEGLKFMVYLQKENIIDESGMPKERFSAEFPKEGPSILRIQQVVRGDSAAYFCASSPPGQGGEKLFFGSGTQLSVL.

This chain links TRBV7-2 with TRBJ1-5; D might be TRBD1 (5 bases). The germline V gene has CDR1 SGHTA and CDR2 FQGNSA. This CDR3 comprises 15 residues. The V gene lost 8 bases and the J gene lost 4 bases, with 18 bases spanning the gap. CDR3 protein: CASGMDTNFNQPQHF. CDR3 sequence (DNA): TGTGCCAGCGGGATGGACACCAACTTTAATCAGCCCCAGCATTTT.

This chain connects TRBV10-3 to TRBJ1-1, with 8 positions matching TRBD1. Germline V CDR1 and CDR2: ENHRY, SYGVKD. V dropped 4 bases and J dropped 10; count of bases not matched to a gene: 5. The CDR3 is made up of 12 amino acids. CDR3 coding DNA: TGTGCCATCAGTGGGACAGGGTTTGGAGCTTTCTTT. It yields the protein CAISGTGFGAFF.

This clone appeared a few times. This chain links TRBV27 with TRBJ2-7; 7 nucleotides align to TRBD1. The ends lost 2 bases at V and 2 bases at J; junction bases unmatched: 6. Germline CDR1 and CDR2: MNHEY and SMNVEV (reference sequence). This CDR3 comprises 15 residues. The CDR3: CASSLGDTGAYEQYF. The CDR3 bases are TGTGCCAGCAGTTTAGGGGATACAGGGGCCTACGAGCAGTACTTC.

This sequence joins TRBV7-8 and TRBJ1-1; tentatively, D is TRBD1 (6 bases). CDR1 and CDR2 from the germline V gene are SGHVS and FQNEAQ. The CDR3 is made up of 17 amino acids. V lost 1 base and J 0 bases, leaving 15 bases between the germline ends. The DNA of the CDR3 is TGTGCCAGCAGCTTAGGATTGGACAGTTACATGAACACTGAAGCTTTCTTT. As protein: CASSLGLDSYMNTEAFF.

The chain joins TRBV7-8 to TRBJ2-5; possibly TRBD2 for D (5 bases). With 1 base removed from V and 5 bases from J, the gap between germline ends came to 14 bases. Germline values: CDR1 SGHVS, CDR2 FQNEAQ. The CDR3 runs 15 residues. The chain's CDR3 is CASSLVHGVRETQYF. In nucleotides, the CDR3 is TGTGCCAGCAGCTTAGTGCACGGGGTCAGGGAGACCCAGTACTTC.

The chain joins TRBV6-4 to TRBJ1-2, with 8 bases that match TRBD1. This CDR3 contains 14 residues. The ends lost 6 bases at V and 7 bases at J; junction bases unmatched: 10. The germline gives CDR1 MRHNA, CDR2 SNTAGT. DNA for the CDR3: TGTGCCAGCAGCAACTCAGGGGGCGCATTTGGCTACACCTTC. This gives the protein CASSNSGGAFGYTF.

This chain joins TRBV30 and TRBJ1-3, with 11 bases that match TRBD1. Trimming took 5 bases from V and 5 from J; bases not matched to a gene: 8. This CDR3 has 15 amino acids. Germline V gene sequence: CDR1 GTSNPN, CDR2 SVGIG (reference sequence). The CDR3 DNA reads as TGTGCCTGGGACCCTGGACAGGGGGCTAGAAACACCATATATTTT. It translates to CAWDPGQGARNTIYF.

This clone was observed a few times. This chain joins TRBV6-6 and TRBJ2-7; 12 nucleotides align to TRBD2. The CDR3 has 15 residues. The V gene end was trimmed by 2 bases and the J gene end by 5 bases; junction bases not matched to a gene: 4. Looked up from germline, CDR1 is MNHNY and CDR2 is SVGAGI (reference sequence). This CDR3 reads CASSYLAGGPNEQYF. The CDR3 DNA reads TGTGCCAGCAGTTACCTAGCGGGGGGGCCCAACGAGCAGTACTTC.

V and J are TRBV5-8 and TRBJ1-2; perhaps TRBD1 as D (5 bases). The CDR3 loop spans 15 amino acids. Germline-derived CDR1 and CDR2 are SGHTS and YDEGEE. The V gene lost 0 bases and the J gene lost 4 bases, with 13 bases spanning the gap. The CDR3 nucleotides are TGTGCCAGCAGCTTGGGACAGCCAAAGATCTATGGCTACACCTTC. It encodes CASSLGQPKIYGYTF.

The CDR3 bases are TGTGCCAGCAGTTATCGATTGGGGCTGGGATCACCCCTCCACTTT. The encoded protein is CASSYRLGLGSPLHF. This chain joins TRBV27 and TRBJ1-6, with D maybe TRBD1 (5 bases). The germline V gene encodes CDR1 MNHEY and CDR2 SMNVEV (reference sequence). CDR3 length: 15 residues. V lost 4 bases, J lost 10 bases, and 17 bases lay in between.

The chain is built from TRBV5-1 and TRBJ1-2, with TRBD1 identical over 7 bases. The CDR3 is 15 amino acids. With 0 bases clipped from V and 8 bases from J, the junction kept 10 bases outside the gene matches. CDR1 and CDR2 (germline): SGHRS, YFSETQ. CDR3 loop: CASSLARQGIRGYTF. In DNA, the CDR3 is TGCGCCAGCAGCTTGGCCCGACAGGGAATTAGAGGCTACACCTTC.

The chain recombines TRBV5-4 with TRBJ2-7; D is perhaps TRBD1 (5 bases). This CDR3 has 15 residues. Trimming pared 4 bases from V and 1 base from J, leaving 15 bases between. Germline V lookup: CDR1 SGHNT, CDR2 YYREEE (reference sequence). The CDR3 here is CASSLGQGSSYEQYF. The DNA of the CDR3 is TGTGCCAGCAGCCTGGGCCAGGGTTCGTCCTACGAGCAGTACTTC.

This chain connects TRBV4-1 to TRBJ2-3; D unclear. Germline CDR1 is MGHRA and CDR2 is YSYEKL. This CDR3 spans 15 amino acids. V was pared by 1 base and J by 2 bases, with 10 bases between. The CDR3 nucleotides are TGCGCCAGCAGCCAAGCAGGCATCCCCACAGATACGCAGTATTTT. It yields the protein CASSQAGIPTDTQYF.

The V gene is TRBV7-3, the J gene TRBJ1-1; possibly TRBD1 for D (6 bases). The germline V gene has CDR1 SGHTA and CDR2 FQGTGA. V was shortened by 1 base and J by 3 bases, with 15 bases between the two germline ends. The CDR3 spans 16 residues. The CDR3 nucleotides are TGTGCCAGCAGCTTAAATCCCGCCAGGGGCGACACTGAAGCTTTCTTT. Amino acids: CASSLNPARGDTEAFF.

The chain uses TRBV7-2 and TRBJ1-1; D gene uncertain. From germline, CDR1 is SGHTA and CDR2 FQGNSA. The CDR3 sequence is 13 residues long. V was clipped by 4 bases and J by 1 base, with 7 bases between them. The CDR3 DNA sequence: TGTGCCAGCAGCTCACAAGAGAACACTGAAGCTTTCTTT. It yields the protein CASSSQENTEAFF.

This chain uses TRBV9 with TRBJ2-4, with D tentatively TRBD2 (7 bases). CDR1 and CDR2 from the germline V gene are SGDLS and YYNGEE. V was trimmed by 7 bases and J by 0 bases, leaving 17 bases between them. The CDR3 has 16 amino acids. The CDR3 reads CASPLGGLLAKNIQYF. CDR3 DNA sequence: TGTGCCAGCCCACTCGGGGGGCTCCTAGCCAAAAACATTCAGTACTTC.